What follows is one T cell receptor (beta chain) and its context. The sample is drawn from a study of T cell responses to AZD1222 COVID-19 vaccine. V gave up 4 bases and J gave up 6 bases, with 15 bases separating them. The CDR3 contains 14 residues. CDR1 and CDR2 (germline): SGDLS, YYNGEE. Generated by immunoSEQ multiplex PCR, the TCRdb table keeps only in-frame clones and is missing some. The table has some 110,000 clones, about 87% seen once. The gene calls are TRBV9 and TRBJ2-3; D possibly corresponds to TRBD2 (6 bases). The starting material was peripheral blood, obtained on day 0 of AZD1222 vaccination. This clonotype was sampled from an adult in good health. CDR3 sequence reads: CASSPRDSRDTQYF. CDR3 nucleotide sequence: TGTGCCAGCAGCCCTCGGGACTCCAGGGATACGCAGTATTTT.